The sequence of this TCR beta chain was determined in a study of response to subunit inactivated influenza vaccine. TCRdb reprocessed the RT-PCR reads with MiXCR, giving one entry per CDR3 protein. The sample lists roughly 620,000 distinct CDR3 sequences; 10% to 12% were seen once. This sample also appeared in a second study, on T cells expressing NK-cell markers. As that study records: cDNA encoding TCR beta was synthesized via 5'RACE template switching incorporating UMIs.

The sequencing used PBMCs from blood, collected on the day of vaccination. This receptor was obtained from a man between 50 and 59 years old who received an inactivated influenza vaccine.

The CDR3: CASSLGRTTSPLHF. Here the CDR3 DNA reads TGCGCCAGCAGCTTGGGACGGACTACTTCACCCCTCCACTTT. This chain uses TRBV5-1 with TRBJ1-6, with D unresolved. The germline CDR1 and CDR2 sequences are SGHRS and YFSETQ. Trimming left V 0 bases short and J 9 bases short, with 10 bases between. The CDR3 length is 14 residues.